One T cell receptor beta chain is described in this entry. V lost 4 bases to trimming and J lost 10 bases, with 11 bases between them. The CDR3 consists of 13 residues. Germline V gives CDR1 KGHSH, CDR2 LQKENI. The data were obtained in a study of cytomegalovirus exposure and HLA in healthy donors. Across the whole study: Some 85 million unique TCRs from HLA-typed donors were held in an early data release.

The PCR used 60 Vbeta and 13 Jbeta primers. Produced via immunoSEQ multiplex PCR; TCRdb's table is partial and in-frame only. Counted here are over 100,000 clones, less than 90% occurring once; the ten biggest clones make up approximately 2.8%. The sequenced material came from PBMCs. This clonotype was obtained from a man between 40 and 49 years old in good health and CMV-seronegative. This chain joins TRBV18 and TRBJ1-6; D unclear. The CDR3 region is CASSREERSPLHF. The CDR3 DNA reads as TGTGCCAGCTCACGTGAAGAGAGATCACCCCTCCACTTT. Looking up the rest from reference TRBV18 and TRBJ1-6 gives the full variable domain: NAGVMQNPRHLVRRRGQEARLRCSPMKGHSHVYWYRQLPEEGLKFMVYLQKENIIDESGMPKERFSAEFPKEGPSILRIQQVVRGDSAAYFCASSREERSPLHFGNGTRLTVT.